These 11 T cell receptor beta chains were all obtained from the same sample, sequenced in a study of neurological immune-mediated disorders. In TCRdb, the 5' RACE reads were re-called with MiXCR into one record per CDR3 protein. The sample holds around 76,000 distinct CDR3 sequences; roughly 10% are singletons and the top ten take roughly a tenth. Time point noted: longitudinal time-point 1 (baseline). The material sequenced was PBMCs. These TCRs come from a young man in good health.

This clonotype was recorded at least ten times. The CDR3 loop reads CASSRGLAGVVTYNEQFF. The CDR3 DNA reads TGCGCCAGCAGCCGCGGACTAGCGGGAGTGGTCACCTACAATGAGCAGTTCTTC. The chain recombines TRBV5-1 with TRBJ2-1, with TRBD2 matching over 13 bases. Germline V gives CDR1 SGHRS, CDR2 YFSETQ. This CDR3 spans 18 amino acids. V lost 4 bases, J lost 2 bases, and 9 bases stayed unmatched. The entire variable domain, with the rest obtained from reference TRBV5-1 and TRBJ2-1, is as follows: KAGVTQTPRYLIKTRGQQVTLSCSPISGHRSVSWYQQTPGQGLQFLFEYFSETQRNKGNFPGRFSGRQFSNSRSEMNVSTLELGDSALYLCASSRGLAGVVTYNEQFFGPGTRLTVL.

This clonotype was seen many times. The chain recombines TRBV5-5 with TRBJ1-1; D uncertain. Germline V gene sequence: CDR1 SGHKS, CDR2 YYEKEE (reference sequence). The CDR3 spans 15 residues. Trimming pared 0 bases from V and 4 bases from J, leaving 13 bases between. CDR3 nucleotide sequence: TGTGCCAGCAGCTTGGAGGTGTTTAGTGTCACTGAAGCTTTCTTT. It yields the protein CASSLEVFSVTEAFF.

This clonotype has a count of ten or more. The V gene is TRBV5-1, the J gene TRBJ2-1; TRBD1 matches 8 bases. V shed 4 bases, J shed 6 bases, and the junction held 3 bases outside the gene matches. From germline, CDR1 is SGHRS and CDR2 YFSETQ. This CDR3 is built from 13 residues. The CDR3: CASSQTGVNEQFF. As DNA, the CDR3 is TGCGCCAGCAGCCAGACAGGGGTCAATGAGCAGTTCTTC.

This clonotype was found many times. The rearrangement joins TRBV18 to TRBJ1-2; 7 bases map to TRBD1. This CDR3 region has 15 residues. V dropped 4 bases and J dropped 1; count of bases not matched to a gene: 6. Germline assignment: CDR1 KGHSH and CDR2 LQKENI. CDR3 DNA: TGTGCCAGCTCACGTGGACAGGCTTTTAACTATGGCTACACCTTC. Its protein is CASSRGQAFNYGYTF.

This clonotype has a count of ten or more. The chain is built from TRBV18 and TRBJ2-3; possibly TRBD1 for D (6 bases). Germline values: CDR1 KGHSH, CDR2 LQKENI. The CDR3 is 15 amino acids. V lost 4 bases and J lost 4, with 15 bases in between. CDR3 amino acids: CASSLRVQGPDTQYF. DNA of the CDR3: TGTGCCAGCTCACTACGCGTACAGGGACCAGATACGCAGTATTTT.

This clonotype was seen at least ten times. The V call is TRBV20-1, the J call TRBJ2-3; 8 nucleotides agree with TRBD2. The CDR3 loop spans 14 amino acids. Germline-derived CDR1 and CDR2 are DFQATT and SNEGSKA (reference sequence). V dropped 1 base and J dropped 4; count of bases not matched to a gene: 4. DNA of the CDR3: TGCAGTGCTAGAGTTTACGGGGGGGCAGATACGCAGTATTTT. Its translation is CSARVYGGADTQYF.

This clonotype was counted only a few times. The rearrangement joins TRBV27 to TRBJ1-2, with no clear D. The CDR3 spans 13 residues. The germline gives CDR1 MNHEY, CDR2 SMNVEV (reference sequence). The V and J ends lost 5 bases and 1 base respectively, with 8 bases between them. The CDR3 coding sequence is TGTGCCAGCAGTGGCACCATTAACTATGGCTACACCTTC. This sequence encodes CASSGTINYGYTF.

This clonotype occurred many times. The V gene is TRBV24-1, the J gene TRBJ2-6; 9 bases fit TRBD1. The length of the CDR3 is 19 residues. Germline CDR1 is KGHDR and CDR2 is SFDVKD. The V segment lost 4 bases and the J segment 0 bases; nucleotides outside the gene matches: 9. CDR3 in amino acids: CATSDPAGTGLSGANVLTF. The CDR3 bases are TGTGCCACCAGTGACCCAGCCGGGACAGGGCTCTCTGGGGCCAACGTCCTGACTTTC.

This clonotype has at least ten counts. The chain recombines TRBV20-1 with TRBJ2-1; a possible D gene is TRBD2 (6 bases). The germline V gene has CDR1 DFQATT and CDR2 SNEGSKA (reference sequence). With 6 bases removed from V and 9 bases from J, the gap between germline ends came to 21 bases. The CDR3 contains 14 residues. The CDR3 DNA reads TGCAGTGCGGGAGGTGAACCCGACTATGGTGAGCAGTTCTTC. It specifies CSAGGEPDYGEQFF.

This clonotype showed up many times. The chain joins TRBV18 to TRBJ2-7; 13 bases are a match to TRBD2. J gave up 1 base and V 6 bases, and 12 bases lay outside the gene matches. In germline, CDR1 is KGHSH, CDR2 LQKENI. The length of the CDR3 is 18 residues. Written as DNA, the CDR3 is TGTGCCAGCTCGGCCGGGACTAGCGGGGAACGAGGATCCTACGAGCAGTACTTC. Its protein is CASSAGTSGERGSYEQYF.

This clonotype was counted at least ten times. The genes are TRBV7-2 and TRBJ2-7; TRBD2 is a possible D gene (6 bases). The CDR3 extends over 14 amino acids. The V end lost 5 bases, the J end lost 3 bases, and 14 bases lay between the germline ends. Per the germline V gene, CDR1 is SGHTA and CDR2 is FQGNSA. The CDR3 DNA sequence: TGTGCCAGCAGCGTTAGCGGCATTAGCTACGAGCAGTACTTC. Residues: CASSVSGISYEQYF.